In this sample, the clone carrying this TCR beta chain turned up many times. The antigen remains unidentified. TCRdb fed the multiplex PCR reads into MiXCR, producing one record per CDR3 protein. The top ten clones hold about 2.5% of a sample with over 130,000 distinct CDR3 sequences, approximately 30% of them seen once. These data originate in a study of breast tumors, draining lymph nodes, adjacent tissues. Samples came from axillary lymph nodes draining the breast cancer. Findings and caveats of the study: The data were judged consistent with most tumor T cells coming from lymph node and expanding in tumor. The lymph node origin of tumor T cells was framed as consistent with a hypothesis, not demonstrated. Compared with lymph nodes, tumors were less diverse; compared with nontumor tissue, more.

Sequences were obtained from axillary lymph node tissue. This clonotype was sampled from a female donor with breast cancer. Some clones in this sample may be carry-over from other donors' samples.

CDR3 coding DNA: TGCGCCAGCAGCAAACAAGCGCGAAGCACAGATACGCAGTATTTT. It is translated as CASSKQARSTDTQYF. V and J are TRBV5-1 and TRBJ2-3; D is undetermined. V shed 4 bases and J shed 0 bases, with 12 bases lying between them. The CDR3 runs to 15 residues. Germline-derived CDR1 and CDR2 are SGHRS and YFSETQ.